This T cell receptor (beta chain) appears in the sequencing data of a study of control samples from healthy donors and cancer patients. The data were produced by immunoSEQ multiplex PCR, yet TCRdb's version contains in-frame clones alone and is incomplete. This repertoire shows 75,000 to 100,000 clones, approximately 86% found once; its top ten account for around 1.3%. Unmatched junction bases numbered 5, after V lost 0 bases and J lost 6 bases. The CDR3 runs to 17 residues. CDR1 and CDR2 from the germline V gene are MNHEY and SMNVEV (reference sequence). The specimen sequenced was blood. This sequence was found in a woman aged 45-60 years in good health. The V and J genes are TRBV27 and TRBJ2-3; 14 nucleotides align to TRBD2. For the CDR3, the DNA is TGTGCCAGCAGTTTATCGACTAGCGGGGGGGCTAAGGATACGCAGTATTTT. This codes for CASSLSTSGGAKDTQYF.